One sample yielded the 13 T cell receptor beta chains listed below, sequenced in a study of blood T cell repertoires in COVID-19. Using immunoSEQ multiplex PCR, the repertoire was profiled, and TCRdb retains in-frame clones only, with some absent. The top ten hold around 7.8% of the sample, which has some 190,000 clones, roughly 80% seen once. The material sequenced was peripheral blood. These receptors all come from a woman over 75 with COVID-19, enrolled during active disease.

The V and J genes are TRBV3-1 (or the pseudogene TRBV3-2) and TRBJ1-1; no clear D gene. V lost 4 bases and J lost 1, with 7 bases in between. The CDR3 is 13 residues long. Germline CDR1 reads LGHDT; CDR2 reads YNNKEL (reference sequence). CDR3 sequence: CASSPPGNTEAFF. The CDR3 coding sequence is TGTGCCAGCAGCCCCCCGGGGAACACTGAAGCTTTCTTT.

The gene calls are TRBV6-5 and TRBJ1-2; D is uncertain. The V gene lost 5 bases and the J gene lost 8 bases, with 9 bases spanning the gap. This CDR3 is built from 11 residues. Germline loops: CDR1 MNHEY, CDR2 SVGAGI. CDR3 sequence: CASSPEGGYTF. The CDR3 DNA is TGTGCCAGCAGTCCCGAGGGAGGCTACACCTTC.

The J gene is TRBJ2-6, the V gene TRBV5-6; 7 bases line up with TRBD1. V lost 4 bases to trimming and J lost 0 bases; unmatched junction nucleotides: 10. The CDR3 loop spans 18 amino acids. Germline-derived CDR1 and CDR2 are SGHDT and YYEEEE. CDR3 in amino acids: CASSTDRAPLSGANVLTF. CDR3 in DNA: TGTGCCAGCAGCACCGACAGGGCGCCTCTCTCTGGGGCCAACGTCCTGACTTTC.

The gene calls are TRBV5-1 and TRBJ1-1, with D hard to call. The CDR3 totals 14 residues. Germline lookup yields CDR1 SGHRS and CDR2 YFSETQ. V lost 5 bases and J lost 1, with 12 bases in between. The CDR3 here is CASSDNTGNTEAFF. The CDR3 region has the DNA TGCGCCAGCAGTGATAATACGGGGAACACTGAAGCTTTCTTT.

This chain uses TRBV28 with TRBJ1-2; TRBD1 might be the D (6 bases). Germline values: CDR1 MDHEN, CDR2 SYDVKM. The V gene lost 6 bases and the J gene lost 4 bases, with 12 bases spanning the gap. CDR3 length: 13 residues. CDR3 in DNA: TGTGCCAGCAGACTACAGGGAAGCTATGGCTACACCTTC. Protein: CASRLQGSYGYTF.

This rearrangement joins TRBV2 to TRBJ1-6; 11 bases fit TRBD1. Germline CDR1 is SNHLY and CDR2 is FYNNEI. The CDR3 is 14 amino acids. The V and J ends lost 7 bases and 9 bases, in that order; junction bases with no gene match: 5. The CDR3 here is CASNPGTGGSPLHF. The CDR3 region has the DNA TGTGCCAGCAACCCCGGGACAGGGGGTTCACCCCTCCACTTT.

This clone was seen more than once but under ten times. The chain employs TRBV29-1 and TRBJ2-2; weak D call: TRBD1 (6 bases). V dropped 7 bases and J dropped 7 bases, with 16 bases sitting between them. CDR3 length: 13 residues. Germline assignment: CDR1 SQVTM and CDR2 ANQGSEA. For the CDR3, the DNA is TGCAGCGCTCTCAGGGGAAGCGGCGGGGAGCTGTTTTTT. Residues: CSALRGSGGELFF.

The V and J genes are TRBV4-2 and TRBJ1-5; 7 bases line up with TRBD1. Trimming cost V 4 bases and J 1 base; bases outside gene matches: 10. Germline-derived CDR1 and CDR2 are LGHNA and YNFKEQ. This CDR3 comprises 17 residues. The CDR3 bases are TGTGCCAGCAGCCCGGCAGGGGGGCTGTCGAGCAATCAGCCCCAGCATTTT. This gives the protein CASSPAGGLSSNQPQHF.

The rearrangement links TRBV7-2 to TRBJ2-2, with TRBD2 as a possible D gene (6 bases). In germline, CDR1 is SGHTA, CDR2 FQGNSA. The CDR3 extends over 15 amino acids. V lost 4 bases and J lost 3, with 12 bases in between. CDR3 coding DNA: TGTGCCAGCAGCTCCCTAGCGAGGCACACCGGGGAGCTGTTTTTT. Protein sequence: CASSSLARHTGELFF.

The rearrangement joins TRBV28 to TRBJ2-1; no definite D call. Germline values: CDR1 MDHEN, CDR2 SYDVKM. This CDR3 region has 11 residues. The V and J ends lost 4 bases and 15 bases respectively, with 13 bases between them. DNA of the CDR3: TGTGCCAGCAGTTCTATGGTACTCATGTTCTTC. Amino acid sequence: CASSSMVLMFF.

V usage is TRBV20-1 and J usage is TRBJ1-1; D remains ambiguous. Deletions cut 3 bases from V and 5 bases from J, with 10 bases between. The germline CDR1 and CDR2 sequences are DFQATT and SNEGSKA (reference sequence). The CDR3 runs to 12 residues. Here the CDR3 DNA reads TGCAGTGCTAGTAAGAGTCTGACTGAAGCTTTCTTT. Amino acids: CSASKSLTEAFF.

The rearrangement joins TRBV2 to TRBJ2-3, with 13 nucleotides matching TRBD2. The CDR3 has 18 residues. Germline V gene sequence: CDR1 SNHLY, CDR2 FYNNEI. V shed 6 bases, J shed 0 bases, and the junction held 9 bases outside the gene matches. The CDR3 DNA reads as TGTGCCAGCAGATCCGGGACTAGCGGGACCACTAGCACAGATACGCAGTATTTT. It is translated as CASRSGTSGTTSTDTQYF.

The chain carries TRBV7-9 and TRBJ2-7, with D unclear. V was cut by 7 bases and J by 3 bases, with 16 bases left in between. Per germline, CDR1 SEHNR and CDR2 FQNEAQ (reference sequence). This CDR3 spans 14 amino acids. CDR3 sequence (DNA): TGTGCCAGCAACTCACGAAGTCTTAACTACGAGCAGTACTTC. Translation: CASNSRSLNYEQYF.